This T cell receptor (beta chain) was recorded in a study of cytomegalovirus exposure and HLA in healthy donors. Study details: Around 81% of 300 to 450 genotyped donors fell in the Caucasian-associated ancestry cluster.

Germline V gene data show CDR1 as MNHNS and CDR2 as SASEGT. The CDR3 is 14 amino acids. V lost 5 bases to trimming and J lost 1 base; unmatched junction nucleotides: 4. The PCR made use of 60 Vbeta and 13 Jbeta primers. Using immunoSEQ multiplex PCR, the repertoire was profiled, and TCRdb retains in-frame clones only, with some absent. The table lists fewer than 150,000 clones, 60% to 85% of them singletons. Sequencing was done on a sample of PBMCs. The receptor's source is a man aged 45 to 65 in good health and CMV-seropositive. The chain combines TRBV6-1 with TRBJ2-7, with 8 bases identical to TRBD1. CDR3 DNA: TGTGCCAGCAGTAGGACAGGGCTTTCCTACGAGCAGTACTTC. Encoded protein: CASSRTGLSYEQYF.